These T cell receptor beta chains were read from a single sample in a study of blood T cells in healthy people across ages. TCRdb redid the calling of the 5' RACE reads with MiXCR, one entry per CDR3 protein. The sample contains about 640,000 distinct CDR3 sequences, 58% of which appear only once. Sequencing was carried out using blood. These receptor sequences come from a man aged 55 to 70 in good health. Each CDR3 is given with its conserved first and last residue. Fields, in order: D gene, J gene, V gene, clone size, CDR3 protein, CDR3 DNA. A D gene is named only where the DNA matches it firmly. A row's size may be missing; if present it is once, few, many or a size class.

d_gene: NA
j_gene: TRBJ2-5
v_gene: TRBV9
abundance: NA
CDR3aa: CASSGTGAPQETQYF
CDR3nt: TGTGCCAGCAGCGGCACAGGTGCCCCTCAAGAGACCCAGTACTTC

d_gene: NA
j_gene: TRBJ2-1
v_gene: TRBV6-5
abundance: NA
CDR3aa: CASSRDRLGGEQFF
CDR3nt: TGTGCCAGCAGCCGGGACAGGCTGGGAGGGGAGCAGTTCTTC

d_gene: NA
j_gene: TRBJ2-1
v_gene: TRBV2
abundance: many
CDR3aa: CASRLRDTSYNEQFF
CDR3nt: TGTGCCAGCAGGCTCAGGGATACCTCCTACAATGAGCAGTTCTTC

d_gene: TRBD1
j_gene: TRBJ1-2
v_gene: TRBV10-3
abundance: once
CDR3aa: CAISIGTGEGNHGYTF
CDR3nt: TGTGCCATCAGTATAGGGACAGGAGAAGGTAATCATGGCTACACCTTC

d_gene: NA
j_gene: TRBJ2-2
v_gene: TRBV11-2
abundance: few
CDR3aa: CASSWGYSGELFF
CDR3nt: TGTGCCAGCAGCTGGGGGTATAGCGGGGAGCTGTTTTTT

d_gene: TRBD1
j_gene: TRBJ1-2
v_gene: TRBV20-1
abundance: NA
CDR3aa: CSAPRDRSRNGYTF
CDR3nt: TGCAGTGCTCCCCGGGACAGGTCCCGGAATGGCTACACCTTC

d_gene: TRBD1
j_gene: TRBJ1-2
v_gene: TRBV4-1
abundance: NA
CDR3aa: CASSQGQGFEGYTF
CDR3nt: TGCGCCAGCAGCCAAGGACAGGGCTTCGAAGGCTACACCTTC

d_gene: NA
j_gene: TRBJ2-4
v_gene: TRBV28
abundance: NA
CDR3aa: CASSSGGASLGAKNIQYF
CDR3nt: TGTGCCAGCAGTTCTGGGGGGGCCTCCCTTGGGGCCAAAAACATTCAGTACTTC

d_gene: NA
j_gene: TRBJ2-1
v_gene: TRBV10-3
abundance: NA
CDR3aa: CAISSVDVRNTSSYNEQFF
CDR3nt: TGTGCCATCAGTTCGGTAGATGTCCGGAACACGAGCTCCTACAATGAGCAGTTCTTC

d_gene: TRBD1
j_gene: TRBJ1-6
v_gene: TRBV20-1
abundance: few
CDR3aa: CSARTGIYNSPLHF
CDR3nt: TGCAGTGCTAGGACAGGGATCTATAATTCACCCCTCCACTTT

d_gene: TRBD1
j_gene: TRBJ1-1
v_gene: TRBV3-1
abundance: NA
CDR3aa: CASSQGRRGTVGRANTEAFF
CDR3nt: TGTGCCAGCAGCCAAGGGCGCCGGGGGACAGTGGGTCGAGCGAACACTGAAGCTTTCTTT

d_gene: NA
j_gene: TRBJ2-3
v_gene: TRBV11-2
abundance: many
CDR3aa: CASSLGRSTDTQYF
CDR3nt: TGTGCCAGCAGTCTCGGACGGAGCACAGATACGCAGTATTTT

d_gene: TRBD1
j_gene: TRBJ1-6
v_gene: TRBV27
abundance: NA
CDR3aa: CASSLSRQGISHF
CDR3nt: TGTGCCAGCAGTTTATCCCGACAGGGAATATCCCACTTT

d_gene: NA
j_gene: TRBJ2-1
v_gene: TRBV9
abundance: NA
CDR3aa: CASSVSGGLSSYNEQFF
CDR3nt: TGTGCCAGCAGCGTCAGTGGGGGCTTAAGCTCCTACAATGAGCAGTTCTTC

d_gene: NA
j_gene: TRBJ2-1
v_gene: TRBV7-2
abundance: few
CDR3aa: CASSLSSLNNEQFF
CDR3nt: TGTGCCAGCAGCTTGTCCAGCTTAAACAATGAGCAGTTCTTC

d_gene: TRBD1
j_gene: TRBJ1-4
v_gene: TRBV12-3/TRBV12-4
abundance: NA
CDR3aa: CARSPGQGPRAELFF
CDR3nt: TGTGCCCGCAGCCCCGGACAGGGACCGCGGGCAGAACTGTTTTTT

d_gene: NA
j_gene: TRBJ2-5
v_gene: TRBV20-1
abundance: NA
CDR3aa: CSARNPGAQETQYF
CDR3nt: TGCAGTGCTAGGAACCCAGGGGCCCAAGAGACCCAGTACTTC

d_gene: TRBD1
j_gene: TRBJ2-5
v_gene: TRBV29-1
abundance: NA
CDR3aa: CSVGQGAYNEQYF
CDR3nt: TGCAGCGTGGGACAGGGGGCCTACAATGAGCAGTACTTC

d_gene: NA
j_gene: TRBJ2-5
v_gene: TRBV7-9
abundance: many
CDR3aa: CASSLNQETQYF
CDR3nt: TGCGCCAGCAGCTTGAACCAAGAGACCCAGTACTTC

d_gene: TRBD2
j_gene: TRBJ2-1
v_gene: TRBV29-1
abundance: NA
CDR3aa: CSVRGAGGHDEQFF
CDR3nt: TGCAGCGTTCGAGGAGCGGGGGGGCACGATGAGCAGTTCTTC

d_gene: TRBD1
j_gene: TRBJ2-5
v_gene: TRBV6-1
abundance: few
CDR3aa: CASSRRDSVGTQYF
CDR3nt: TGTGCCAGCAGTAGACGGGACAGCGTGGGGACCCAGTACTTC

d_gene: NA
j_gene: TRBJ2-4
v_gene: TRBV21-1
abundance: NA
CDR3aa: CASSKGWQEPNIQYF
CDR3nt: TGTGCCAGCAGCAAAGGGTGGCAGGAACCCAACATTCAGTACTTC

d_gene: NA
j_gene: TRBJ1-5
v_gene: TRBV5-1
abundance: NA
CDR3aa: CASSLAPQGNQPQHF
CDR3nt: TGCGCCAGCAGCTTGGCCCCCCAGGGCAATCAGCCCCAGCATTTT

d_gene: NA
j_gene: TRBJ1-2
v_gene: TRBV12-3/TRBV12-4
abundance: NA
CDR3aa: CASSATSTRGYTF
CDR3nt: TGTGCCAGCAGTGCGACCTCGACGCGGGGCTACACCTTC

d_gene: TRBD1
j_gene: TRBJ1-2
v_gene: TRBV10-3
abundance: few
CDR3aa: CAISVGQGDGGYTF
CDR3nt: TGTGCCATCAGTGTAGGACAGGGGGATGGTGGCTACACCTTC

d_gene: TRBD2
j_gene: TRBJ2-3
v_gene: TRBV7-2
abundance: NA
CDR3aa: CASSPIAGGPQYF
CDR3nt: TGTGCCAGCAGCCCCATAGCGGGGGGGCCGCAGTATTTT

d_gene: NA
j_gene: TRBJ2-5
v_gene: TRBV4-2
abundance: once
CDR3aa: CASSQDHGTPETQYF
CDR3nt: TGTGCCAGCAGCCAAGATCACGGGACCCCCGAGACCCAGTACTTC

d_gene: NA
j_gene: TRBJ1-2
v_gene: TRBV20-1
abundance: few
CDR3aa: CSARGGDDGYTF
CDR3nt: TGCAGTGCTAGAGGGGGTGATGATGGCTACACCTTC

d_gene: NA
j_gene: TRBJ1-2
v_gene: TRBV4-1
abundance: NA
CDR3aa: CASSPFARGPEYGYTF
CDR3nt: TGCGCCAGCAGCCCCTTTGCGAGGGGCCCCGAGTATGGCTACACCTTC

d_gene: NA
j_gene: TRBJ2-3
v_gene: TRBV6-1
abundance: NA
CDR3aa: CASLRKVDPALSTDTQYF
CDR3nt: TGTGCCAGCCTCAGGAAGGTCGACCCGGCCCTTAGCACAGATACGCAGTATTTT

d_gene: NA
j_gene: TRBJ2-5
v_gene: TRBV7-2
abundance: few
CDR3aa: CASSLGTARAQYF
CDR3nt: TGTGCCAGCAGCTTAGGGACTGCGAGGGCCCAGTACTTC

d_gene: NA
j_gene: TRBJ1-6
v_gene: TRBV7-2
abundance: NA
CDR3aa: CASSLTRLSDSPLHF
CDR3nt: TGTGCCAGCAGCTTAACTAGGCTATCTGATTCACCCCTCCACTTT

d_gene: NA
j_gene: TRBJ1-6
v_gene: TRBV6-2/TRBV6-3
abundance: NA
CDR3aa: CASKGSSPLHF
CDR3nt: TGTGCCAGCAAAGGCAGTTCACCCCTCCACTTT

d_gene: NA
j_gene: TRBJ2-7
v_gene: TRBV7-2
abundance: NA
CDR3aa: CASSLGGNNEQYF
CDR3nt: TGTGCCAGCAGCTTAGGAGGGAACAATGAGCAGTACTTC

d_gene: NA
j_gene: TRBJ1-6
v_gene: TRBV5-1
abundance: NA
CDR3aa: CASSVVHQGEGSPLHF
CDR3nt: TGCGCCAGCAGCGTTGTCCACCAGGGTGAAGGTTCACCCCTCCACTTT

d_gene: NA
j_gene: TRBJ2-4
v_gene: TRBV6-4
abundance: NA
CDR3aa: CASRDKAPKNIQYF
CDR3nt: TGTGCCAGCAGAGACAAGGCCCCTAAAAACATTCAGTACTTC

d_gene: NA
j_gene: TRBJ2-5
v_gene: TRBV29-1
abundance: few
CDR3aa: CSVATTGQETQYF
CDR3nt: TGCAGCGTCGCAACGACAGGCCAAGAGACCCAGTACTTC

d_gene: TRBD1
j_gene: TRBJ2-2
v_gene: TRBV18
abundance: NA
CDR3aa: CASSPTGTGGNTGELFF
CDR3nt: TGTGCCAGCTCACCCACCGGGACAGGTGGGAACACCGGGGAGCTGTTTTTT

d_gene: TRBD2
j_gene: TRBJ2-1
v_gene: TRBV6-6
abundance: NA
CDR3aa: CARDPGLGDNEQFF
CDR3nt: TGTGCCAGGGACCCGGGACTAGGGGACAATGAGCAGTTCTTC

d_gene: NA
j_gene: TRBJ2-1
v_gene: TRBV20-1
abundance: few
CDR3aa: CSASPGAAYNEQFF
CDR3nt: TGCAGTGCTAGTCCCGGGGCAGCCTACAATGAGCAGTTCTTC

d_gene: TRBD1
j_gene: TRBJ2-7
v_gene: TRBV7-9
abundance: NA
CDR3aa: CASSLAGGVDEQYF
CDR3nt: TGTGCCAGCAGCTTAGCAGGGGGCGTGGACGAGCAGTACTTC

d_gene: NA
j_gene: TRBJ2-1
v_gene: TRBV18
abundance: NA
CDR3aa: CASSPTLERGYNEQFF
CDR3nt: TGTGCCAGCTCGCCAACCCTAGAAAGGGGTTACAATGAGCAGTTCTTC

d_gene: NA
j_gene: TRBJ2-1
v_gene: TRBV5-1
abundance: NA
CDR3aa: CASSAKVAVDEQFF
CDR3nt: TGCGCCAGCAGTGCTAAGGTAGCGGTCGATGAGCAGTTCTTC

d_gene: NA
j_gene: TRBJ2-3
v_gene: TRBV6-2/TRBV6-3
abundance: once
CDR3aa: CACTPGPGTDTQYF
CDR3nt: TGTGCCTGCACACCGGGTCCCGGTACAGATACGCAGTATTTT

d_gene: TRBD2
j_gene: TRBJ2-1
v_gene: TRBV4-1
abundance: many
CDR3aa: CASSQGFTSGYNEQFF
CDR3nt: TGCGCCAGCAGCCAAGGATTTACTAGCGGTTACAATGAGCAGTTCTTC

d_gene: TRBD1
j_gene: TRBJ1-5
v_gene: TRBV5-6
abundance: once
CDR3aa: CASSKTGFQPQHF
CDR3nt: TGTGCCAGCAGCAAGACAGGGTTTCAGCCCCAGCATTTT

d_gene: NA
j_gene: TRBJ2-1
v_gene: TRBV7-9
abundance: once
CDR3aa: CASSLGSLASNEQFF
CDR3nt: TGTGCCAGCAGCTTAGGTTCTCTAGCGAGCAATGAGCAGTTCTTC

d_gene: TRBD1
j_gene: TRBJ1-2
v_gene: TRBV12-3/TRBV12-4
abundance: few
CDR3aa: CASSPRTGNGYTF
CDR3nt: TGTGCCAGCAGTCCCCGGACAGGGAACGGCTACACCTTC

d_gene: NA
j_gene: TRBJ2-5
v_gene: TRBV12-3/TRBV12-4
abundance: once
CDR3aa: CASRPRPAGNEKQYF
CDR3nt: TGTGCCAGCAGACCCCGCCCTGCAGGGAATGAAAAGCAGTACTTC

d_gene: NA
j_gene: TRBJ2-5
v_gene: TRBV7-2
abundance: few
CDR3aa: CASSFRQWDARETQYF
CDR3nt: TGTGCCAGCAGCTTCCGACAGTGGGACGCAAGAGAGACCCAGTACTTC

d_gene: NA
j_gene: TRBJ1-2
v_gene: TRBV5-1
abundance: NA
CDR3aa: CASSLAEERYGYTF
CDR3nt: TGCGCCAGCAGCTTGGCCGAAGAGAGATATGGCTACACCTTC

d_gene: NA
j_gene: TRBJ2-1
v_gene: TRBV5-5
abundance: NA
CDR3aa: CASSFGGGNPYNEQFF
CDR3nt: TGTGCCAGCAGCTTTGGAGGGGGCAACCCCTACAATGAGCAGTTCTTC

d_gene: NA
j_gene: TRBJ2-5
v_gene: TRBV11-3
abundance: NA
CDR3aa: CASSHGWGANQETQYF
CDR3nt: TGTGCCAGCAGCCATGGTTGGGGGGCTAACCAAGAGACCCAGTACTTC

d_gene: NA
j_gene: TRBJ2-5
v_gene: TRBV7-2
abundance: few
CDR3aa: CASSPPRGTQYF
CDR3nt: TGTGCCAGCAGCCCCCCGCGGGGGACCCAGTACTTC

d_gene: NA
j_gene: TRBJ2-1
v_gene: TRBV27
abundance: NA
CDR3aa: CASTYKAPTDEQFF
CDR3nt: TGTGCCAGCACCTACAAAGCTCCAACCGATGAGCAGTTCTTC

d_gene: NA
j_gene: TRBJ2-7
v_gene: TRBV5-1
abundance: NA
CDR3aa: CASSLGAGRQYEQYF
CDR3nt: TGCGCCAGCAGCTTGGGGGCAGGGAGGCAATACGAGCAGTACTTC

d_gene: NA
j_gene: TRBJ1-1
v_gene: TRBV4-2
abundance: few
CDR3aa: CASSQVEGGTEAFF
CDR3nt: TGTGCCAGCAGCCAAGTGGAGGGAGGCACTGAAGCTTTCTTT

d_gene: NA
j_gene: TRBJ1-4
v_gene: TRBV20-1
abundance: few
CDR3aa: CSARMTNEKLFF
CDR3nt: TGCAGTGCTAGAATGACCAATGAAAAACTGTTTTTT

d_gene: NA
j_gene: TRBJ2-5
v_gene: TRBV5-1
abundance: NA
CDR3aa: CASSLTTTGALQETQYF
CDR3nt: TGCGCCAGCAGCTTGACGACTACGGGAGCGCTACAAGAGACCCAGTACTTC